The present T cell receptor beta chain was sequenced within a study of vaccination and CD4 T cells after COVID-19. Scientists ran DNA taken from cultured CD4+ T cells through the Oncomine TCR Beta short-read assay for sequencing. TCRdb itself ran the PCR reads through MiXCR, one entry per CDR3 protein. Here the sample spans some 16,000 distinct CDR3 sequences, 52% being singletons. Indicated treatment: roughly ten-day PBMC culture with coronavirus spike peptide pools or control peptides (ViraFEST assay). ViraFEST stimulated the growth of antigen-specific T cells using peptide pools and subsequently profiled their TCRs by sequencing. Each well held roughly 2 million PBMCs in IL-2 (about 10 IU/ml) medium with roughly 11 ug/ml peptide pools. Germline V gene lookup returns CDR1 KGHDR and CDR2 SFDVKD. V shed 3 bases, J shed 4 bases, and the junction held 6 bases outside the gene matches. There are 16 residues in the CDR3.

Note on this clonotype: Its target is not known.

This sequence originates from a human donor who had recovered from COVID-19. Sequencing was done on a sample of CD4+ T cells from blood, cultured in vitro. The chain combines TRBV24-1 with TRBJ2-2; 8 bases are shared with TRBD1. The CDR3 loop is CATSDPRTGSTGELFF. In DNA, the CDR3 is TGTGCCACCAGTGATCCCCGGACAGGGAGCACCGGGGAGCTGTTTTTT.